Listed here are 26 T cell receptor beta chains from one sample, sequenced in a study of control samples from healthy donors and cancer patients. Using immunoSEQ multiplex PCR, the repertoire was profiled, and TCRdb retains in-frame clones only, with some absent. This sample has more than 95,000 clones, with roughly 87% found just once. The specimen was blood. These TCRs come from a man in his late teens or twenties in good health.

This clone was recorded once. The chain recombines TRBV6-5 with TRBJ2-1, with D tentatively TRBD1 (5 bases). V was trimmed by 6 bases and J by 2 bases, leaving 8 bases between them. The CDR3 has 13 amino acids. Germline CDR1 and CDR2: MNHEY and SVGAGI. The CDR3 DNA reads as TGTGCCAGCAGGTCGACAGCCTACAATGAGCAGTTCTTC. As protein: CASRSTAYNEQFF.

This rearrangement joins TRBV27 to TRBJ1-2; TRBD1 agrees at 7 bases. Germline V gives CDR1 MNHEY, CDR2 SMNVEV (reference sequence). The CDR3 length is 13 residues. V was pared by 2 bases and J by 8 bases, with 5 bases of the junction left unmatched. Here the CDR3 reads CASSLMAGGGYTF. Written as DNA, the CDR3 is TGTGCCAGCAGTTTAATGGCAGGGGGAGGCTACACCTTC.

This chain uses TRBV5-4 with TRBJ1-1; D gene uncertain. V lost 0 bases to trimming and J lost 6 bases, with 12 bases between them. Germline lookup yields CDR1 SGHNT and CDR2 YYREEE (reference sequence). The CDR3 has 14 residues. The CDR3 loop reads CASSLGVRPAEAFF. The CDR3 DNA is TGTGCCAGCAGCTTGGGCGTACGCCCGGCTGAAGCTTTCTTT.

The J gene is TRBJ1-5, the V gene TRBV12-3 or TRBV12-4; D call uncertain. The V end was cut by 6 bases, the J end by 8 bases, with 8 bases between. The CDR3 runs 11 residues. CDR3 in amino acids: CASSVTEPQHF. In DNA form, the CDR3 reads TGTGCCAGCAGCGTTACGGAGCCCCAGCATTTT.

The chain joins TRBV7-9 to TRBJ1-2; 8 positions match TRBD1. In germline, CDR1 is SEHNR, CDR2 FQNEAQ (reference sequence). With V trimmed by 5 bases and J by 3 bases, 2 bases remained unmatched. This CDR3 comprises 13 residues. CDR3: CASSPDRDYGYTF. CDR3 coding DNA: TGTGCCAGCAGCCCGGACAGGGACTATGGCTACACCTTC.

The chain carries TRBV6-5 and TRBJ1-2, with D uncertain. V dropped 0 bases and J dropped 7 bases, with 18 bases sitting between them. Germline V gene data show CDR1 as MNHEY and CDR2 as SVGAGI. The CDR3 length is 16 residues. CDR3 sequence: CASSYSRGRQDFGYTF. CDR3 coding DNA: TGTGCCAGCAGTTACTCCCGCGGCAGGCAGGATTTTGGCTACACCTTC.

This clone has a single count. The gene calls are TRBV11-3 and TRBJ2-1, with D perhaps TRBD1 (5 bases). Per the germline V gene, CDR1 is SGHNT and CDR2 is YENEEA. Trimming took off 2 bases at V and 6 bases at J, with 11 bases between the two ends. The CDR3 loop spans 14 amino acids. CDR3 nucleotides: TGTGCCAGCAGCTTACTGGGGCTAAGCAATGAGCAGTTCTTC. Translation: CASSLLGLSNEQFF. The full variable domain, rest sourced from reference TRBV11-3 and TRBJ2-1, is EAGVVQSPRYKIIEKKQPVAFWCNPISGHNTLYWYLQNLGQGPELLIRYENEEAVDDSQLPKDRFSAERLKGVDSTLKIQPAELGDSAVYLCASSLLGLSNEQFFGPGTRLTVL.

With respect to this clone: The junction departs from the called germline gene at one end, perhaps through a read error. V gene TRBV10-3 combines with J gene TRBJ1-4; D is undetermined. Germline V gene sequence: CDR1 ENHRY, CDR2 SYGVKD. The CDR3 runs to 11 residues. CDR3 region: CATSSWEKLFF. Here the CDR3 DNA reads TGTGCCACCAGTTCCTGGGAAAAACTGTTTTTT.

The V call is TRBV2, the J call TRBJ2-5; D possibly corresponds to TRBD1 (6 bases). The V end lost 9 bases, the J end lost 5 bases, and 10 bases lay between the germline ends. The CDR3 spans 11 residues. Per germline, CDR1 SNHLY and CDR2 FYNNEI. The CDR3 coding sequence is TGTGCCAGAAACGGACAGGAGACCCAGTACTTC. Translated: CARNGQETQYF.

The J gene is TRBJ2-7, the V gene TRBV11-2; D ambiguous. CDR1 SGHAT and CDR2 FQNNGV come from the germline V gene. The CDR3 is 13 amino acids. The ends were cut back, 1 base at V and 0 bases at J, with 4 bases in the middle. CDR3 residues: CASSLVSSYEQYF. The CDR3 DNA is TGTGCCAGCAGCTTAGTGAGCTCCTACGAGCAGTACTTC.

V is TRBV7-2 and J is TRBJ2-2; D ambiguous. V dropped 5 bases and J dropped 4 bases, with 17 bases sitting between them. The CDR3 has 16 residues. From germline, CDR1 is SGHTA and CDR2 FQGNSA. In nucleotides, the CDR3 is TGTGCCAGCAGCCCATTTAGTGGTTCGGGCACCGGGGAGCTGTTTTTT. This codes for CASSPFSGSGTGELFF.

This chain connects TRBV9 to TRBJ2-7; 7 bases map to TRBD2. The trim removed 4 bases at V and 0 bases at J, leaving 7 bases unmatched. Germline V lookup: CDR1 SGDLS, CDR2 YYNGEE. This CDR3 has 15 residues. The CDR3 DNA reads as TGTGCCAGCAGCCCGAGCGGGAAAAGCTCCTACGAGCAGTACTTC. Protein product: CASSPSGKSSYEQYF.

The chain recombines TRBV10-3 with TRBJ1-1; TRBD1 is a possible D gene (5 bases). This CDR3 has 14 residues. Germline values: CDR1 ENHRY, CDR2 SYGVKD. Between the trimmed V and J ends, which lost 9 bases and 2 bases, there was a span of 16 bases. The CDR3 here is CAITPGRGNTEAFF. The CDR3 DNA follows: TGTGCCATTACTCCGGGACGGGGAAACACTGAAGCTTTCTTT.

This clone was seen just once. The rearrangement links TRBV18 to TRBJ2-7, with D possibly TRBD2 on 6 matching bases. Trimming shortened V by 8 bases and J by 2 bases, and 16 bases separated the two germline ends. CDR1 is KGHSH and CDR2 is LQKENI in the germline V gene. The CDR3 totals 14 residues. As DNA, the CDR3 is TGTGCCAGCACCGGAGGGGCAGGGACCTACGAGCAGTACTTC. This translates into CASTGGAGTYEQYF.

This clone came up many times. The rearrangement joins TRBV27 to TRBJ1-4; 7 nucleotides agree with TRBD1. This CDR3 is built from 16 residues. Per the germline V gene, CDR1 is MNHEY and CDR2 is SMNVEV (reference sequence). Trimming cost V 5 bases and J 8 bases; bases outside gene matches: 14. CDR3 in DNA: TGTGCCAGCAGTCGCCTGACCGGGACAGAGGACGAAAAACTGTTTTTT. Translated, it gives CASSRLTGTEDEKLFF.

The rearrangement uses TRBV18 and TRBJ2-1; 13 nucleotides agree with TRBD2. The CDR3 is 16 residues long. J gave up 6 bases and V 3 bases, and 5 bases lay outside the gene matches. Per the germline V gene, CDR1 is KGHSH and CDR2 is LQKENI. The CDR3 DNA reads TGTGCCAGCTCACCGGGACTAGCGGGGCCCTTCAATGAGCAGTTCTTC. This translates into CASSPGLAGPFNEQFF.

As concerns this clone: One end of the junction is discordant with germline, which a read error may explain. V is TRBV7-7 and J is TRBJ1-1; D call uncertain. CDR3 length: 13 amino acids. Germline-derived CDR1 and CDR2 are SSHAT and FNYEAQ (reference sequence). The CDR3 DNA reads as TGTGCTAGCAGCAGAGCATATTTGACTGAAGCTTTCTTT. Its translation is CASSRAYLTEAFF.

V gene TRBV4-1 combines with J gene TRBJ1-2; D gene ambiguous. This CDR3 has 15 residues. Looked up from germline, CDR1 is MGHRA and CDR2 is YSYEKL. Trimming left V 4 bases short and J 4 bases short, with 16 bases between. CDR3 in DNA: TGCGCCAGCAGCCCATCAGTAGGGCAGAGCTATGGCTACACCTTC. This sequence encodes CASSPSVGQSYGYTF.

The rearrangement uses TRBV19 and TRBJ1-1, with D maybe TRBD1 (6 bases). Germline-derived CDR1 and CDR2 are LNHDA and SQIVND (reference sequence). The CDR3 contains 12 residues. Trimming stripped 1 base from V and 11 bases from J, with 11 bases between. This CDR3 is CASSIVGATAFF. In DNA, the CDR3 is TGTGCCAGTAGTATAGTGGGGGCCACGGCTTTCTTT. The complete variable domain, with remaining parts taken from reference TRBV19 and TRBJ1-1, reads DGGITQSPKYLFRKEGQNVTLSCEQNLNHDAMYWYRQDPGQGLRLIYYSQIVNDFQKGDIAEGYSVSREKKESFPLTVTSAQKNPTAFYLCASSIVGATAFFGQGTRLTVV.

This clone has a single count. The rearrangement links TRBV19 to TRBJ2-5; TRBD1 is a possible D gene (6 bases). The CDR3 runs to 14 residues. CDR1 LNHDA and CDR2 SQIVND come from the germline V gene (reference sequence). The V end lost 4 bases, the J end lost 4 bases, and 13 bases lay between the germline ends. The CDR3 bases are TGTGCCAGTAGTACCCTACAGGGACCAGAGACCCAGTACTTC. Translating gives CASSTLQGPETQYF. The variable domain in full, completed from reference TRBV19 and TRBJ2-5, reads DGGITQSPKYLFRKEGQNVTLSCEQNLNHDAMYWYRQDPGQGLRLIYYSQIVNDFQKGDIAEGYSVSREKKESFPLTVTSAQKNPTAFYLCASSTLQGPETQYFGPGTRLLVL.

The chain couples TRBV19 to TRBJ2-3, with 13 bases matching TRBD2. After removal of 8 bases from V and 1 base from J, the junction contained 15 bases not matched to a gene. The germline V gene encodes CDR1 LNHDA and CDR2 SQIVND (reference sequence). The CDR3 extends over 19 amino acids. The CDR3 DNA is TGTGCCAGTTCAATGACCGGGACTAGCGGGATCGGTGGCACAGATACGCAGTATTTT. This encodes CASSMTGTSGIGGTDTQYF.

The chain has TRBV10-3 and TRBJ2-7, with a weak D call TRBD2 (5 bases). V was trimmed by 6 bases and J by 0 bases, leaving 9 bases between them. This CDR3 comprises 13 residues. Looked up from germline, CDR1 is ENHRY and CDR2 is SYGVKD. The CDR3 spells CAISLASSYEQYF. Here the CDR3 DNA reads TGTGCCATCAGCCTAGCAAGCTCCTACGAGCAGTACTTC.

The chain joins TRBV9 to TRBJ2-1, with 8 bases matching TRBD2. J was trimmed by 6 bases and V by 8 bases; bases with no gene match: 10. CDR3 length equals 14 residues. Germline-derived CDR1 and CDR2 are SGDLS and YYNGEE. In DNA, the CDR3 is TGTGCCAGTGCGCTGGGGGGGACTAGCAATGAGCAGTTCTTC. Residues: CASALGGTSNEQFF.

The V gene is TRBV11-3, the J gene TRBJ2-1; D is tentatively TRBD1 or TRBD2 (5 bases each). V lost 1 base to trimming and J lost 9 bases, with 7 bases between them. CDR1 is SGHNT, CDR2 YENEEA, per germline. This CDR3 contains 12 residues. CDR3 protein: CASSLGGAEQFF. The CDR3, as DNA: TGTGCCAGCAGCTTAGGAGGGGCTGAGCAGTTCTTC.

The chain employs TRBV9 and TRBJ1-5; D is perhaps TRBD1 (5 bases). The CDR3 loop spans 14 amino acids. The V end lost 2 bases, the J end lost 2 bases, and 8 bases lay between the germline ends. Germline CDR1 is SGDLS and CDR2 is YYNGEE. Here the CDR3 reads CASSVGTGNQPQHF. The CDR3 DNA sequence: TGTGCCAGCAGCGTGGGGACGGGCAATCAGCCCCAGCATTTT.

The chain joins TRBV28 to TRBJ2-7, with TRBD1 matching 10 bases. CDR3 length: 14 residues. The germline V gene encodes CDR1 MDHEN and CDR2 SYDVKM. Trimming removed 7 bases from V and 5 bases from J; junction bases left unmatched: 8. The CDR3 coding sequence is TGTGCCAGCACGCGTCGACAGGGGGCAAACGAGCAGTACTTC. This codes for CASTRRQGANEQYF. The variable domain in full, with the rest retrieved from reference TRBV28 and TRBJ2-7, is DVKVTQSSRYLVKRTGEKVFLECVQDMDHENMFWYRQDPGLGLRLIYFSYDVKMKEKGDIPEGYSVSREKKERFSLILESASTNQTSMYLCASTRRQGANEQYFGPGTRLTVT.